The rows below give T cell receptor beta chains drawn from one sample of a study of OX40 agonist ivuxolimab in advanced cancers. Only in-frame clones appear in the TCRdb table, and some are missing; sequencing was by immunoSEQ multiplex PCR. The sample holds 90,000 to 100,000 clones, about 85% seen once. This specimen was CD4+ or CD8+ T cells sorted from blood, taken in a trial of the OX40 agonist ivuxolimab. All receptors come from an adult with an advanced solid tumor such as melanoma, head and neck, liver or kidney cancer. CDR3s include the opening cysteine and the closing phenylalanine or tryptophan. Fields, in order: V gene, D gene, J gene, clone size, CDR3 protein, CDR3 DNA. The D gene is left open where the match is weak. Where a row states a size, it is once, few, many or the class of an expanded clone; other rows omit it.

V gene: TRBV5-5
D gene: NA
J gene: TRBJ1-1
clone size: few
CDR3 protein: CASSLARLSTEAFF
CDR3 DNA: TGTGCCAGCAGCTTAGCCAGGTTAAGTACTGAAGCTTTCTTT

V gene: TRBV9
D gene: NA
J gene: TRBJ2-2
clone size: few
CDR3 protein: CASSARTPFIPGELFF
CDR3 DNA: TGTGCCAGCAGCGCCCGGACACCATTCATACCCGGGGAGCTGTTTTTT

V gene: TRBV7-2
D gene: NA
J gene: TRBJ1-5
clone size: few
CDR3 protein: CASSLDMEPQHF
CDR3 DNA: TGTGCCAGCAGCTTAGATATGGAGCCCCAGCATTTT

V gene: TRBV4-1
D gene: TRBD1
J gene: TRBJ1-2
clone size: NA
CDR3 protein: CASSPGQGAGYGYTF
CDR3 DNA: TGCGCCAGCAGCCCTGGACAGGGGGCGGGATATGGCTACACCTTC

V gene: TRBV21-1
D gene: NA
J gene: TRBJ2-7
clone size: NA
CDR3 protein: CASSNSLDTNYEQYF
CDR3 DNA: TGTGCCAGCAGCAATTCCCTGGACACAAACTACGAGCAGTACTTC

V gene: TRBV19
D gene: NA
J gene: TRBJ2-5
clone size: few
CDR3 protein: CASSPPGTYQETQYF
CDR3 DNA: TGTGCCAGTAGTCCTCCCGGGACATACCAAGAGACCCAGTACTTC

V gene: TRBV30
D gene: NA
J gene: TRBJ1-6
clone size: few
CDR3 protein: CAWTLGADNSPLHF
CDR3 DNA: TGTGCCTGGACCCTTGGGGCGGATAATTCACCCCTCCACTTT

V gene: TRBV4-2
D gene: NA
J gene: TRBJ1-1
clone size: NA
CDR3 protein: CASSQEPAEGQKAFF
CDR3 DNA: TGTGCCAGCAGCCAAGAGCCCGCGGAAGGCCAGAAAGCTTTCTTT

V gene: TRBV29-1
D gene: TRBD2
J gene: TRBJ2-5
clone size: NA
CDR3 protein: CSVEDDPLAGGLPQETQYF
CDR3 DNA: TGCAGCGTTGAAGATGACCCGCTAGCGGGAGGGCTCCCCCAAGAGACCCAGTACTTC

V gene: TRBV4-1
D gene: NA
J gene: TRBJ2-7
clone size: NA
CDR3 protein: CASSHRVYRSEQYF
CDR3 DNA: TGCGCCAGCAGCCACAGGGTATACAGAAGCGAGCAGTACTTC

V gene: TRBV5-1
D gene: NA
J gene: TRBJ2-1
clone size: few
CDR3 protein: CASSLQGGSNEQFF
CDR3 DNA: TGCGCCAGCAGCCTCCAGGGGGGCTCCAATGAGCAGTTCTTC

V gene: TRBV7-9
D gene: NA
J gene: TRBJ2-2
clone size: few
CDR3 protein: CASSPGRVGELFF
CDR3 DNA: TGTGCCAGCAGCCCAGGGCGGGTCGGGGAGCTGTTTTTT

V gene: TRBV7-9
D gene: TRBD1
J gene: TRBJ1-1
clone size: NA
CDR3 protein: CASSGLDRDRVNTEAFF
CDR3 DNA: TGTGCCAGCAGCGGGTTGGACAGGGACAGAGTGAACACTGAAGCTTTCTTT

V gene: TRBV28
D gene: TRBD1
J gene: TRBJ2-5
clone size: once
CDR3 protein: CASSSQGARETQYF
CDR3 DNA: TGTGCCAGCAGTTCTCAGGGGGCGAGGGAGACCCAGTACTTC

V gene: TRBV5-4
D gene: NA
J gene: TRBJ1-2
clone size: NA
CDR3 protein: CASISGEDGYTF
CDR3 DNA: TGTGCCAGCATTTCAGGGGAGGATGGCTACACCTTC